Shown below are 13 T cell receptor beta chains from a single sample sequenced in a study of chemoradiotherapy in HPV16-positive cancers. Repertoires were generated with immunoSEQ multiplex PCR, while TCRdb's copy carries only in-frame clones and drops some. The sample includes fewer than 10,000 clones, around 70% of them seen just once. Specimen: tumor tissue, collected from a patient who underwent chemoradiotherapy. The receptor source for this set is a human donor with HPV-associated anogenital cancer.

This clone was counted only a few times. The chain employs TRBV2 and TRBJ2-3; 8 nucleotides line up with TRBD2. The ends lost 7 bases at V and 4 bases at J; junction bases unmatched: 7. Germline CDR1 is SNHLY and CDR2 is FYNNEI. The CDR3 is 14 residues long. DNA of the CDR3: TGTGCCAGCAAGGAACGGGGGGGCCCAGATACGCAGTATTTT. Translating it yields CASKERGGPDTQYF.

The chain recombines TRBV4-2 with TRBJ2-7; a weak D match, TRBD1 (5 bases). V lost 4 bases and J 4 bases, leaving 14 bases between the germline ends. In germline, CDR1 is LGHNA, CDR2 YNFKEQ. The CDR3 length is 14 residues. The CDR3 is CASSPSGPGYEQYF. The CDR3 nucleotides are TGTGCCAGCAGCCCCTCAGGGCCCGGTTACGAGCAGTACTTC.

This clone was counted once. The CDR3 sequence is CASTGSYNEQFF. The DNA for the CDR3 is TGTGCCAGCACCGGTTCCTACAATGAGCAGTTCTTC. This chain links TRBV28 with TRBJ2-1; D unclear. V was pared by 7 bases and J by 1 base, with 5 bases between. The CDR3 runs 12 residues. CDR1 is MDHEN, CDR2 SYDVKM, per germline.

The chain is built from TRBV6-1 and TRBJ2-7; TRBD1 might be the D (6 bases). V lost 4 bases and J 2 bases, leaving 12 bases between the germline ends. The CDR3 spans 14 residues. The V gene's germline CDR1 is MNHNS and CDR2 SASEGT. The DNA of the CDR3 is TGTGCCAGCAGTGTCCAGACAGGAGCCTACGAGCAGTACTTC. Amino acids: CASSVQTGAYEQYF.

The gene calls are TRBV5-1 and TRBJ1-1; 8 bases match TRBD1. The CDR3 contains 13 residues. With V trimmed by 2 bases and J by 3 bases, 0 bases remained unmatched. Germline-derived CDR1 and CDR2 are SGHRS and YFSETQ. The CDR3: CASSLQGDTEAFF. CDR3 nucleotides: TGCGCCAGCAGCTTACAGGGGGACACTGAAGCTTTCTTT.

The chain couples TRBV5-4 to TRBJ2-4; TRBD2 might be the D (5 bases). V shed 1 base and J shed 0 bases, with 11 bases lying between them. Germline-derived CDR1 and CDR2 are SGHNT and YYREEE (reference sequence). The CDR3 has 16 residues. CDR3 sequence reads: CASSLTGILAKNIQYF. The CDR3 coding sequence is TGTGCCAGCAGCTTGACGGGGATACTAGCCAAAAACATTCAGTACTTC. The variable domain in full, with the rest retrieved from reference TRBV5-4 and TRBJ2-4, is ETGVTQSPTHLIKTRGQQVTLRCSSQSGHNTVSWYQQALGQGPQFIFQYYREEENGRGNFPPRFSGLQFPNYSSELNVNALELDDSALYLCASSLTGILAKNIQYFGAGTRLSVL.

V and J are TRBV30 and TRBJ1-4, with TRBD1 matching over 8 bases. There are 15 residues in the CDR3. V was clipped by 2 bases and J by 8 bases; unmatched bases: 10. Germline V gene data show CDR1 as GTSNPN and CDR2 as SVGIG (reference sequence). CDR3 protein: CAWSPEDRGGEKLFF. The CDR3 nucleotides are TGTGCCTGGAGTCCCGAAGACAGGGGTGGCGAAAAACTGTTTTTT.

The chain uses TRBV6-1 and TRBJ2-6; a possible D gene is TRBD2 (5 bases). The CDR3 contains 14 residues. The V end was cut by 5 bases, the J end by 5 bases, with 10 bases between. CDR1 and CDR2 from the germline V gene are MNHNS and SASEGT. This CDR3 is CASSPRAWANVLTF. CDR3 nucleotide sequence: TGTGCCAGCAGTCCGCGGGCTTGGGCCAACGTCCTGACTTTC.

This sequence joins TRBV10-3 and TRBJ1-1; no reliable D call. This CDR3 has 13 residues. Germline V lookup: CDR1 ENHRY, CDR2 SYGVKD. V was pared by 10 bases and J by 0 bases, with 12 bases between. The DNA of the CDR3 is TGTGCCACCCTTAGTGGGGTGAACACTGAAGCTTTCTTT. Translated, it gives CATLSGVNTEAFF.

Within the sample, this clone is medium-sized. The V gene is TRBV28, the J gene TRBJ2-2, with 8 bases that match TRBD2. The CDR3 sequence is 15 residues long. The germline gives CDR1 MDHEN, CDR2 SYDVKM. V trimming: 6 bases; J trimming: 2 bases; junction bases outside the gene matches: 5. As DNA, the CDR3 is TGTGCCAGCAGACCTACTAGCGGTAACACCGGGGAGCTGTTTTTT. Translated, it gives CASRPTSGNTGELFF.

V is TRBV19 and J is TRBJ2-3, with D perhaps matching TRBD2 (5 bases). Per the germline V gene, CDR1 is LNHDA and CDR2 is SQIVND (reference sequence). The CDR3 sequence is 12 residues long. Trimming pared 6 bases from V and 5 bases from J, leaving 9 bases between. In DNA, the CDR3 is TGTGCCAGTAGACAGAGCGGAGATACGCAGTATTTT. It specifies CASRQSGDTQYF. Full variable domain (outside the CDR3, taken from reference TRBV19 and TRBJ2-3): DGGITQSPKYLFRKEGQNVTLSCEQNLNHDAMYWYRQDPGQGLRLIYYSQIVNDFQKGDIAEGYSVSREKKESFPLTVTSAQKNPTAFYLCASRQSGDTQYFGPGTRLTVL.

In nucleotides, the CDR3 is TGTGCCAGCAGCTTAGACTCTAGTAACACAGATACGCAGTATTTT. This sequence encodes CASSLDSSNTDTQYF. This chain connects TRBV7-2 to TRBJ2-3; D unresolved. The CDR3 runs to 15 residues. CDR1 SGHTA and CDR2 FQGNSA come from the germline V gene. V was shortened by 1 base and J by 2 bases, with 10 bases between the two germline ends.

The chain employs TRBV4-1 and TRBJ2-1; TRBD2 matches 10 bases. Germline-derived CDR1 and CDR2 are MGHRA and YSYEKL. V gave up 4 bases and J gave up 6 bases; unmatched junction bases: 18. The CDR3 spans 19 residues. This CDR3 is CASSPRALAGASGPNEQFF. CDR3 bases: TGCGCCAGCAGCCCCCGGGCGCTAGCGGGAGCCTCCGGTCCCAATGAGCAGTTCTTC.